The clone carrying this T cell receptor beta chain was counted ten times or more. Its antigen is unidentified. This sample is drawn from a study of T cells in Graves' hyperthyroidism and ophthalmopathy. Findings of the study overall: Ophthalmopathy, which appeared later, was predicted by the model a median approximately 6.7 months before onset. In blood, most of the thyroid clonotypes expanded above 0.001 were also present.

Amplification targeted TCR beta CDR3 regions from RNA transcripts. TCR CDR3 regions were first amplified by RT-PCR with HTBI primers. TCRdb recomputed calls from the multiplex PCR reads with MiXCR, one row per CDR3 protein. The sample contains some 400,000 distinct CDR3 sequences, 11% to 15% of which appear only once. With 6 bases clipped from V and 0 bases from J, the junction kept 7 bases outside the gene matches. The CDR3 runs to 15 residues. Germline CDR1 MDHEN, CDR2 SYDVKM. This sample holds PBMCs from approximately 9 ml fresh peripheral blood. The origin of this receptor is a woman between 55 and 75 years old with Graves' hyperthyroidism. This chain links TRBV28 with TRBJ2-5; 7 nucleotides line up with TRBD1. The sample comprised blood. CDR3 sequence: CASSRSTGYQETQYF. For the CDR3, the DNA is TGTGCCAGCAGCCGATCGACAGGGTACCAAGAGACCCAGTACTTC.